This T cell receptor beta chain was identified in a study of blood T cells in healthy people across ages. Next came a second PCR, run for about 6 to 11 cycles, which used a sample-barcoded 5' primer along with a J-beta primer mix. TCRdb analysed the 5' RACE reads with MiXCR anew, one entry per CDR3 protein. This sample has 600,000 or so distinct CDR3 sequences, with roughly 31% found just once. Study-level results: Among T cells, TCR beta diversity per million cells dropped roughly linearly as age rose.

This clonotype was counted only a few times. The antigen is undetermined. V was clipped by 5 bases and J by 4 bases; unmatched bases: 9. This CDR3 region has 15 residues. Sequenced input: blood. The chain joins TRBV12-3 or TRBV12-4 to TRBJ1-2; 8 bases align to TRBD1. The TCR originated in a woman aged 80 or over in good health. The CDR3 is CASSPSSTGGYGYTF. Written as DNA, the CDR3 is TGTGCCAGCAGTCCTAGCTCCACAGGGGGCTATGGCTACACCTTC.